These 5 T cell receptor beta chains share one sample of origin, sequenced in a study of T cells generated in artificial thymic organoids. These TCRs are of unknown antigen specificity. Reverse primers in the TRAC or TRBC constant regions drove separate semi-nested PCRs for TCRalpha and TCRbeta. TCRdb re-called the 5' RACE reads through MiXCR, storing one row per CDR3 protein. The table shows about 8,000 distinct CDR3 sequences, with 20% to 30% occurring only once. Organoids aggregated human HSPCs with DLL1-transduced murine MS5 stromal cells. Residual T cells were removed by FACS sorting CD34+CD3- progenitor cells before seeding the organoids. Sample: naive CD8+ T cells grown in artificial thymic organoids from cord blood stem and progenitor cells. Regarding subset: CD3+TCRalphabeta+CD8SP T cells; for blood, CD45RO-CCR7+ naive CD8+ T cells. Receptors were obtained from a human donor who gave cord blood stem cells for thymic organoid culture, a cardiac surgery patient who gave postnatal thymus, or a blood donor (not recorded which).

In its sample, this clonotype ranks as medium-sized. CDR3: CASSPLWTGCNQPQHF. DNA of the CDR3: TGCGCCAGCAGCCCCCTATGGACAGGTTGCAATCAGCCCCAGCATTTT. The V call is TRBV4-1, the J call TRBJ1-5, with 7 positions matching TRBD1. Germline V gene sequence: CDR1 MGHRA, CDR2 YSYEKL. V was pared by 4 bases and J by 2 bases, with 8 bases of the junction left unmatched. The length of the CDR3 is 16 residues.

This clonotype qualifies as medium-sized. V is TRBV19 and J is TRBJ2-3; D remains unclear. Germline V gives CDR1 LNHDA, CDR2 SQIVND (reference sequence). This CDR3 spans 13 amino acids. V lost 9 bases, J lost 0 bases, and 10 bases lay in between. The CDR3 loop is CASRTLSTDTQYF. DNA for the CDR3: TGTGCCAGCCGGACGCTTAGCACAGATACGCAGTATTTT.

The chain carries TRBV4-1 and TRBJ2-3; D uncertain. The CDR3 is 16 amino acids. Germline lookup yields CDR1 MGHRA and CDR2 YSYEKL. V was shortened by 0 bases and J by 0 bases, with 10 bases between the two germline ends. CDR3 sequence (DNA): TGCGCCAGCAGCCAAGATAGCTTATCTAGCACAGATACGCAGTATTTT. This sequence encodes CASSQDSLSSTDTQYF.

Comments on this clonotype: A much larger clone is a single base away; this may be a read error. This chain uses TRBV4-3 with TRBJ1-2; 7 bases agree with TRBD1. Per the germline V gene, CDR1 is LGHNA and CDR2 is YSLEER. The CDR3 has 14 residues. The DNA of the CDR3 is TGCGCCAGCGGCCAAGAAGAACAGGGGAATGGCTACACCTTC. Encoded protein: CASGQEEQGNGYTF.

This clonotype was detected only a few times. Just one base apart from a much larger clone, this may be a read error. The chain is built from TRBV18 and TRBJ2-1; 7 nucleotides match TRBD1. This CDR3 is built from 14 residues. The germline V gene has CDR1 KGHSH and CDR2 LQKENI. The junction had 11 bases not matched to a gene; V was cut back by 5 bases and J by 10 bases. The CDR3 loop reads CASSSDRVPYEQFF. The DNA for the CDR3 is TGTGCCAGCTCAAGTGACAGGGTACCCTACGAGCAGTTCTTC.